What follows are 18 T cell receptor beta chains derived from one specimen sequenced in a study of shared clonotypes between healthy human individuals. Only in-frame clones appear in the TCRdb table, and some are missing; sequencing was by immunoSEQ multiplex PCR. The table shows some 2,000,000 clones, with 85% to 95% occurring only once. Source material: naive CD4+ T cells sorted from blood. Specified subset: CD45RA+ positively selected. The receptor source for this set is a man aged 18 to 35 in good health.

V gene TRBV19 combines with J gene TRBJ1-1; no firm D call. This CDR3 is 13 amino acids long. The germline V gene encodes CDR1 LNHDA and CDR2 SQIVND (reference sequence). V was shortened by 5 bases and J by 0 bases, with 7 bases between the two germline ends. The CDR3 region is CASSSGMNTEAFF. The CDR3, as DNA: TGTGCCAGTAGTTCCGGGATGAACACTGAAGCTTTCTTT.

This clone is a singleton in its sample. The rearrangement uses TRBV27 and TRBJ2-7, with D hard to call. The germline V gene encodes CDR1 MNHEY and CDR2 SMNVEV (reference sequence). V shed 2 bases and J shed 2 bases, with 13 bases lying between them. The CDR3 is 15 residues long. For the CDR3, the DNA is TGTGCCAGCAGTTTAAGCATAACTTTAACCTACGAGCAGTACTTC. Translated, it gives CASSLSITLTYEQYF.

The V gene is TRBV5-4, the J gene TRBJ2-5, with TRBD2 matching 8 bases. The germline V gene encodes CDR1 SGHNT and CDR2 YYREEE (reference sequence). V lost 1 base to trimming and J lost 5 bases; unmatched junction nucleotides: 7. CDR3 length equals 15 residues. CDR3 sequence reads: CASSLLTGGLETQYF. CDR3 nucleotide sequence: TGTGCCAGCAGCTTGCTGACGGGGGGGTTGGAGACCCAGTACTTC.

The chain joins TRBV27 to TRBJ1-2; possibly TRBD1 for D (6 bases). There are 15 residues in the CDR3. The V end was cut by 6 bases, the J end by 3 bases, with 17 bases between. Per the germline V gene, CDR1 is MNHEY and CDR2 is SMNVEV (reference sequence). DNA of the CDR3: TGTGCCAGCAGCTCCCCACTACAGGGACACTATGGCTACACCTTC. Its protein is CASSSPLQGHYGYTF.

CDR3 region: CASSTALGSYEQYF. In DNA, the CDR3 is TGCGCCAGCAGCACCGCGTTGGGGTCCTACGAGCAGTACTTC. V is TRBV5-1 and J is TRBJ2-7; D call uncertain. Trimming took 4 bases from V and 1 from J, leaving 12 bases between them. Germline CDR1 SGHRS, CDR2 YFSETQ. CDR3 size: 14 residues.

The chain combines TRBV18 with TRBJ1-1; D uncertain. Trimming removed 2 bases at V and 0 bases at J, with 13 bases between. This CDR3 spans 16 amino acids. Germline lookup yields CDR1 KGHSH and CDR2 LQKENI. CDR3 residues: CASSPWQNSMNTEAFF. The CDR3 nucleotides read TGTGCCAGCTCACCATGGCAGAACAGCATGAACACTGAAGCTTTCTTT. Full variable domain (missing parts from reference TRBV18 and TRBJ1-1): NAGVMQNPRHLVRRRGQEARLRCSPMKGHSHVYWYRQLPEEGLKFMVYLQKENIIDESGMPKERFSAEFPKEGPSILRIQQVVRGDSAAYFCASSPWQNSMNTEAFFGQGTRLTVV.

The chain links TRBV6-1 to TRBJ2-3, with 7 bases matching TRBD1. The junction had 7 bases not matched to a gene; V was cut back by 3 bases and J by 4 bases. The CDR3 is 15 amino acids. Germline CDR1 is MNHNS and CDR2 is SASEGT. In nucleotides, the CDR3 is TGTGCCAGCAGTGATCACAGGGGCCCTGCAGATACGCAGTATTTT. It specifies CASSDHRGPADTQYF.

The genes are TRBV19 and TRBJ2-5; the match to TRBD2 covers 14 bases. J gave up 6 bases and V 8 bases, and 8 bases lay outside the gene matches. Germline V lookup: CDR1 LNHDA, CDR2 SQIVND (reference sequence). CDR3 size: 15 residues. The CDR3 is CASSGLAGGLKTQYF. CDR3 sequence (DNA): TGTGCCAGTTCCGGACTAGCGGGAGGTTTGAAGACCCAGTACTTC.

For this clone: A read error may account for a junction end that differs from germline. The chain employs TRBV5-4 and TRBJ2-3; D ambiguous. Germline V gene sequence: CDR1 SGHNT, CDR2 YYREEE (reference sequence). The CDR3 contains 12 residues. Written as DNA, the CDR3 is TGTGCCAGCAGCTTGGCAGAGAATACGCAGTGTTTT. Residues: CASSLAENTQCF. The full variable domain, with the rest looked up from reference TRBV5-4 and TRBJ2-3, is ETGVTQSPTHLIKTRGQQVTLRCSSQSGHNTVSWYQQALGQGPQFIFQYYREEENGRGNFPPRFSGLQFPNYSSELNVNALELDDSALYLCASSLAENTQCFGPGTRLTVL.

J is TRBJ1-4 and V is TRBV7-8; possibly TRBD1 for D (5 bases). V dropped 3 bases and J dropped 2 bases, with 13 bases sitting between them. CDR1 is SGHVS, CDR2 FQNEAQ, per germline. This CDR3 has 16 residues. As DNA, the CDR3 is TGTGCCAGCAGCTTCGTCCCGTGGGGGACTAATGAAAAACTGTTTTTT. Its translation is CASSFVPWGTNEKLFF. The variable domain in full, with the rest retrieved from reference TRBV7-8 and TRBJ1-4, is GAGVSQSPRYKVAKRGQDVALRCDPISGHVSLFWYQQALGQGPEFLTYFQNEAQLDKSGLPSDRFFAERPEGSVSTLKIQRTQQEDSAVYLCASSFVPWGTNEKLFFGSGTQLSVL.

The chain uses TRBV28 and TRBJ1-6; D possibly corresponds to TRBD1 (6 bases). V shed 9 bases and J shed 3 bases, with 9 bases lying between them. The CDR3 runs 13 residues. Germline assignment: CDR1 MDHEN and CDR2 SYDVKM. CDR3 bases: TGTGCCAGGGGGACACTCTATAATTCACCCCTCCACTTT. This codes for CARGTLYNSPLHF.

This clone was recorded at least ten times. The genes are TRBV18 and TRBJ2-5; tentatively, D is TRBD1 (6 bases). The germline V gene has CDR1 KGHSH and CDR2 LQKENI. V gave up 8 bases and J gave up 2 bases, with 12 bases separating them. This CDR3 region has 13 residues. The CDR3 nucleotides are TGTGCCAGCCTATTGGACAGACAAGAGACCCAGTACTTC. Translation gives CASLLDRQETQYF.

This chain joins TRBV9 and TRBJ1-1; 7 positions match TRBD1. The CDR3 covers 16 residues. Per the germline V gene, CDR1 is SGDLS and CDR2 is YYNGEE. Losses at the gene ends were 0 bases for V and 3 bases for J; bases not matched to a gene: 8. The CDR3 coding sequence is TGTGCCAGCAGCGTAGGACAGGGCTTCGGGTACACTGAAGCTTTCTTT. Its translation is CASSVGQGFGYTEAFF.

This clone is a singleton in its sample. This chain joins TRBV28 and TRBJ1-4; no clear D. Germline assignment: CDR1 MDHEN and CDR2 SYDVKM. Trimming removed 7 bases from V and 2 bases from J, with 8 bases in between. The CDR3 length is 13 residues. The CDR3 region has the DNA TGTGCCAGCAAAGTAGGGACTAATGAAAAACTGTTTTTT. This translates into CASKVGTNEKLFF.

The CDR3 here is CASRDRGQYEQYF. CDR3 in DNA: TGTGCCAGCAGGGACAGGGGACAGTACGAGCAGTACTTC. The V gene is TRBV6-1, the J gene TRBJ2-7; TRBD1 matches at 9 bases. Germline CDR1 reads MNHNS; CDR2 reads SASEGT. Trimming cost V 6 bases and J 4 bases; bases outside gene matches: 4. The CDR3 is 13 amino acids.

The chain is built from TRBV19 and TRBJ1-1; TRBD1 agrees at 7 bases. V dropped 5 bases and J dropped 4; count of bases not matched to a gene: 10. The CDR3 is 15 amino acids. Germline CDR1 LNHDA, CDR2 SQIVND (reference sequence). CDR3 loop: CASSGGQAMSTEAFF. The CDR3 DNA reads TGTGCCAGTAGTGGAGGACAGGCCATGAGCACTGAAGCTTTCTTT.

This chain uses TRBV11-2 with TRBJ1-5; D unresolved. CDR3 length equals 14 residues. V dropped 0 bases and J dropped 4 bases, with 7 bases sitting between them. Germline V CDR1 and CDR2: SGHAT, FQNNGV. The CDR3 spells CASSLDLGNQPQHF. The CDR3 bases are TGTGCCAGCAGCTTAGATCTCGGTAATCAGCCCCAGCATTTT.

This chain links TRBV7-8 with TRBJ2-7, with 9 bases matching TRBD1. The CDR3 has 14 amino acids. J was trimmed by 6 bases and V by 4 bases; bases with no gene match: 7. Germline-derived CDR1 and CDR2 are SGHVS and FQNEAQ. The CDR3 loop is CASSSGQGRSEQYF. In nucleotides, the CDR3 is TGTGCCAGCAGCTCGGGACAGGGTCGTTCCGAGCAGTACTTC.